The entry that follows covers one TCR beta chain sequence. As yet, its antigen is unknown. Libraries for TCR beta were made by quantitative 5'-RACE with molecular barcodes. TCRdb re-called the 5' RACE reads through MiXCR, storing one row per CDR3 protein. The sample carries roughly 440,000 distinct CDR3 sequences, roughly 17% recorded once. V was clipped by 6 bases and J by 4 bases; unmatched bases: 6. This CDR3 is built from 15 residues. Germline values: CDR1 MNHEY, CDR2 SVGAGI. The record originates from a study of CD8 T cells in ankylosing spondylitis. Study observations and caveats: A TCR beta motif of 7 to 9 highly homologous variants seemed to mark ankylosing spondylitis blood.

Sequencing was performed on blood, either unsorted or a sorted T cell fraction (not recorded which). This rearrangement joins TRBV6-5 to TRBJ2-3; 11 bases align to TRBD2. The sequence came from a male donor with ankylosing spondylitis. CDR3 sequence (DNA): TGTGCCAGCAGATATAGCGGGGGGGTTTCAGATACGCAGTATTTT. Its translation is CASRYSGGVSDTQYF.